This T cell receptor (beta chain) came from a study of Ad26.COV2.S vaccination and SARS-CoV-2 variants. As to treatment: roughly 19 received Ad26.COV2.S at low or high dose, single or two shots; about 5 received placebo; per-sample allocation not given. The samples date from day 63 after the first vaccine or placebo injection. Ad26 vector vaccine expressed Wuhan-strain SARS-CoV-2 spike. From germline, CDR1 is SGHNT and CDR2 YYREEE (reference sequence). The CDR3 has 17 amino acids. V was pared by 4 bases and J by 4 bases, with 7 bases of the junction left unmatched. Clones were read by immunoSEQ multiplex PCR, and TCRdb kept only the in-frame ones, dropping some. Of more than 350,000 clones listed, about 93% are singletons.

The source of this sequence is a person aged 18-65 years who received the Ad26.COV2.S COVID-19 vaccine or a placebo. The chain combines TRBV5-4 with TRBJ2-6; 11 nucleotides align to TRBD2. Sequencing used peripheral blood, obtained in a trial of Ad26.COV2.S vaccine versus placebo. The CDR3 bases are TGTGCCAGCAGCAAGATAGCGGGAGGGCGGGGGGCCAACGTCCTGACTTTC. Its protein product is CASSKIAGGRGANVLTF.